The clone carrying this T cell receptor beta chain was observed many times. The antigen is not known. Template-switch 5'RACE cDNA synthesis added a 10-nucleotide unique molecular identifier. TCRdb re-called the 5' RACE reads with MiXCR, one entry per CDR3 protein. The sample lists roughly 38,000 distinct CDR3 sequences, about 7% occurring once. The data originate from a study of neurological immune-mediated disorders. This CDR3 is built from 15 residues. CDR1 is MNHEY and CDR2 is SVGAGI in the germline V gene. V was clipped by 6 bases and J by 1 base; unmatched bases: 6. Study observations and caveats: HTLV-1-associated myelopathy had the most TCR clonal expansion, and multiple sclerosis had the least, less than healthy controls.

PBMCs stored at -80 C, numbering 2 million, were the origin of the unsorted libraries. Sequencing was carried out using PBMCs. The chain links TRBV6-5 to TRBJ2-4; 7 bases fit TRBD2. The TCR was taken from a woman between 40 and 55 years old in good health. The CDR3 loop reads CASSPGGFAKNIQYF. Written as DNA, the CDR3 is TGTGCCAGCAGCCCCGGGGGGTTCGCCAAAAACATTCAGTACTTC.